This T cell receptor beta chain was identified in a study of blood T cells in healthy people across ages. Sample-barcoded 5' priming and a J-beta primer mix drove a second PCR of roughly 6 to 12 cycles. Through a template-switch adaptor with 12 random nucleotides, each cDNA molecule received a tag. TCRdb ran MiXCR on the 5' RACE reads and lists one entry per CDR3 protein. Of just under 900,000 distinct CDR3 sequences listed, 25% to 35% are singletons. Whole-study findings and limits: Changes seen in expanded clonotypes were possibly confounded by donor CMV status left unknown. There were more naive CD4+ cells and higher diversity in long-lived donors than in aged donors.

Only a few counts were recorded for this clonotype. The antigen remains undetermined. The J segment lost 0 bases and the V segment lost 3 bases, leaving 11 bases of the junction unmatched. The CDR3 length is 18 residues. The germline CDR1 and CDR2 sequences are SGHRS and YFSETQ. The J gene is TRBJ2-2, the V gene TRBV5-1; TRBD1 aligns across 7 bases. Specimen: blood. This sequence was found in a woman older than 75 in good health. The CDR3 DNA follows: TGCGCCAGCAGCTATCTAGGGACAGATTTTACGAACACCGGGGAGCTGTTTTTT. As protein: CASSYLGTDFTNTGELFF. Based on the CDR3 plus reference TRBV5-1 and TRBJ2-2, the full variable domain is KAGVTQTPRYLIKTRGQQVTLSCSPISGHRSVSWYQQTPGQGLQFLFEYFSETQRNKGNFPGRFSGRQFSNSRSEMNVSTLELGDSALYLCASSYLGTDFTNTGELFFGEGSRLTVL.